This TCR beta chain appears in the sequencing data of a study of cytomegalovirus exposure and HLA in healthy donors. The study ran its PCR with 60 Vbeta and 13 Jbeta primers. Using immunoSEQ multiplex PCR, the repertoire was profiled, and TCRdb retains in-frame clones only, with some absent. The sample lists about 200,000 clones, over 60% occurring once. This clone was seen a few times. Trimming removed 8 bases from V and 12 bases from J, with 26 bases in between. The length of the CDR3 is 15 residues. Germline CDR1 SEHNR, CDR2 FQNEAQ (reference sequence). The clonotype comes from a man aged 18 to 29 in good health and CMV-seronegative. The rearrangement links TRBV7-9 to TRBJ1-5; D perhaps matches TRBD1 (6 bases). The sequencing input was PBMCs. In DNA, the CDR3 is TGTGCCAGCTGTACCGGGACAAGGGGTTTTGAAGACCAGCATTTT. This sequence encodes CASCTGTRGFEDQHF.